This T cell receptor (beta chain) was sequenced during a study of beta chain features in type 1 diabetes. Study outcomes and limitations: All four CD4+ subsets from Type 1 diabetes patients carried moderately but significantly shorter TCRB CDR3s.

This clone was observed a few times. Its antigen is as yet unknown. The V segment lost 4 bases and the J segment 3 bases; nucleotides outside the gene matches: 7. The CDR3 covers 15 residues. CDR1 is SGHRS and CDR2 is YFSETQ in the germline V gene. Expressed TCRB transcripts were sequenced, since all the RNA that had been isolated was reverse transcribed. The data were produced by immunoSEQ multiplex PCR, yet TCRdb's version contains in-frame clones alone and is incomplete. Found here are around 710,000 clones, 9.5% to 15% of them singletons; the top ten hold 0.095% to 0.15%. The sequenced sample was naive CD4+ T cells from blood. This TCR came from a man aged 30 to 39 with type 1 diabetes. The chain links TRBV5-1 to TRBJ2-5; 9 bases are a match to TRBD1. The CDR3 coding sequence is TGCGCCAGCAGCCCCCCGGGACAGGGAAAAGAGACCCAGTACTTC. Protein sequence: CASSPPGQGKETQYF.